This entry lists 8 T cell receptor beta chains sequenced from one sample in a study of blood T cell repertoires in COVID-19. Profiled with immunoSEQ multiplex PCR; TCRdb holds only in-frame clones, not every one. The table has some 320,000 clones, around nine tenths seen once. Sequencing input: PBMCs or T cells enriched from blood (not recorded which). These receptors were obtained from a man aged 55-75 years who had recovered from COVID-19.

The rearrangement links TRBV27 to TRBJ1-2, with TRBD1 as a possible D gene (5 bases). The length of the CDR3 is 13 residues. Trimming took 3 bases from V and 8 from J, leaving 13 bases between them. Germline V gene lookup returns CDR1 MNHEY and CDR2 SMNVEV (reference sequence). CDR3 coding DNA: TGTGCCAGCAGTTTTAGTCAGGGTAGAGGCTACACCTTC. Translating it yields CASSFSQGRGYTF.

Here the CDR3 reads CASPLAGDGNEQFF. CDR3 nucleotides: TGTGCCAGCCCCCTAGCGGGAGATGGCAATGAGCAGTTCTTC. The V and J genes are TRBV2 and TRBJ2-1; TRBD2 matches at 10 bases. The V segment lost 8 bases and the J segment 6 bases; nucleotides outside the gene matches: 7. The CDR3 spans 14 residues. CDR1 is SNHLY and CDR2 is FYNNEI in the germline V gene.

The chain recombines TRBV6-1 with TRBJ1-1, with TRBD1 as a possible D gene (5 bases). CDR1 MNHNS and CDR2 SASEGT come from the germline V gene. The CDR3 is 14 amino acids. Trimming pared 2 bases from V and 5 bases from J, leaving 12 bases between. The DNA of the CDR3 is TGTGCCAGCAGTGAACTCCAGGGAACGACTGAAGCTTTCTTT. Amino acids: CASSELQGTTEAFF.

In this sample, this clone turned up once. The genes are TRBV24-1 and TRBJ2-5; 7 nucleotides agree with TRBD1. Germline V gene lookup returns CDR1 KGHDR and CDR2 SFDVKD. The CDR3 is 15 residues long. V lost 1 base, J lost 5 bases, and 6 bases stayed unmatched. DNA of the CDR3: TGTGCCACCAGTGATTTTACAGGGGATAGGGAGACCCAGTACTTC. Encoded protein: CATSDFTGDRETQYF.

The genes are TRBV7-6 and TRBJ1-1, with TRBD1 identical over 10 bases. The germline V gene encodes CDR1 SGHVS and CDR2 FNYEAQ. There are 17 residues in the CDR3. V dropped 5 bases and J dropped 1; count of bases not matched to a gene: 10. In DNA, the CDR3 is TGTGCCAGCAGCAGAGGGAGGGACAGGGGTTCGAACACTGAAGCTTTCTTT. It translates to CASSRGRDRGSNTEAFF.

This rearrangement joins TRBV21-1 to TRBJ2-7; the D call of TRBD2 is as the table states it, not checked on the DNA. TRBV21-1 is classified as a pseudogene. The CDR3 is 16 amino acids. CDR3 region: CASSKPGTQSSYEQYF. CDR3 sequence (DNA): TGTGCCAGCAGCAAACCCGGGACTCAAAGCTCCTACGAGCAGTACTTC.

The V and J genes are TRBV6-5 and TRBJ1-2; TRBD1 aligns across 10 bases. With V trimmed by 6 bases and J by 8 bases, 6 bases remained unmatched. The germline V gene encodes CDR1 MNHEY and CDR2 SVGAGI. The CDR3 has 13 residues. The CDR3 DNA is TGTGCCAGCAGAGGGACAGGGGTTGGCGGCTACACCTTC. This sequence encodes CASRGTGVGGYTF.

J is TRBJ1-2 and V is TRBV12-3 or TRBV12-4; D gene uncertain. CDR3 length equals 12 residues. V dropped 3 bases and J dropped 5 bases, with 7 bases sitting between them. Here the CDR3 reads CASSFSIYGYTF. CDR3 nucleotide sequence: TGTGCCAGCAGTTTTTCCATTTATGGCTACACCTTC.